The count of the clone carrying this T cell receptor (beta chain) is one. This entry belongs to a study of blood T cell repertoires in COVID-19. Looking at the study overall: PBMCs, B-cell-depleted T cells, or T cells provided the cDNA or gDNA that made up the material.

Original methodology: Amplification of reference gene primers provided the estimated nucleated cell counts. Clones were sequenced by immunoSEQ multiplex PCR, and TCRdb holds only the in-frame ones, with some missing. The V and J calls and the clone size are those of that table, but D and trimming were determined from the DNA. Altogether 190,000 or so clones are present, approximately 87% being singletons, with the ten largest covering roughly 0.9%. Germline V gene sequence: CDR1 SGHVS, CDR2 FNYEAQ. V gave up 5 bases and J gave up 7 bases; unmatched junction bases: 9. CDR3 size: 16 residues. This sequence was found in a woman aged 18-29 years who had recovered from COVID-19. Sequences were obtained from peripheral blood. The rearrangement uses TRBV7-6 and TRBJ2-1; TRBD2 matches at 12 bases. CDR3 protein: CASSPPTSGSLNEQFF. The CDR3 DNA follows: TGTGCCAGCAGCCCCCCGACTAGCGGGAGTTTAAATGAGCAGTTCTTC.